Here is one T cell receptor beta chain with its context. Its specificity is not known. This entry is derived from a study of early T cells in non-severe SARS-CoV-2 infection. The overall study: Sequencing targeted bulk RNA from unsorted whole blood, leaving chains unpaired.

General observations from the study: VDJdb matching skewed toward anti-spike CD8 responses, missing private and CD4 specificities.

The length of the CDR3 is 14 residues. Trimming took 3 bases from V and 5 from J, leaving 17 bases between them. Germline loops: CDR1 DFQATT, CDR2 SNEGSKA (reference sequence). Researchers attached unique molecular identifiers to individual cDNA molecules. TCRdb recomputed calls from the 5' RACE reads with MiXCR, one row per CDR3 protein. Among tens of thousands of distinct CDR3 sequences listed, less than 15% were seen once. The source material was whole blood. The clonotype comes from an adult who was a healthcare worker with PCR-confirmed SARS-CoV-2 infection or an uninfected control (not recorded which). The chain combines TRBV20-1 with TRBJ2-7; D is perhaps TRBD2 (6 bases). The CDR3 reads CSASAGLTNDEQYF. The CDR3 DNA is TGCAGTGCTAGTGCGGGACTTACTAACGACGAGCAGTACTTC.